The source of this T cell receptor beta chain is a study of OX40 agonist ivuxolimab in advanced cancers. Germline-derived CDR1 and CDR2 are MNHNS and SASEGT. Trimming removed 7 bases at V and 1 base at J, with 7 bases between. The CDR3 extends over 12 amino acids. Repertoires were generated with immunoSEQ multiplex PCR, while TCRdb's copy carries only in-frame clones and drops some. Of 50,000 to 80,000 clones in the sample, roughly 89% were seen once. The clonotype comes from an adult with an advanced solid tumor such as melanoma, head and neck, liver or kidney cancer. Here the sequenced sample was CD4+ or CD8+ T cells sorted from blood, taken in a trial of the OX40 agonist ivuxolimab. The rearrangement joins TRBV6-1 to TRBJ2-5; no firm D call. The CDR3 region is CASTLSQETQYF. In nucleotides, the CDR3 is TGTGCCAGCACTCTGAGCCAAGAGACCCAGTACTTC.